Listed below are T cell receptor beta chains from one sample, sequenced in a study of shared clonotypes between healthy human individuals. Generated by immunoSEQ multiplex PCR, the TCRdb table keeps only in-frame clones and is missing some. The data show around 940,000 clones, 76% seen once. Sequenced: memory CD4+ T cells sorted from blood. The receptors come from a man younger than 30 in good health. The CDR3 runs from the conserved cysteine through the conserved F or W. A D gene is named only where the DNA matches it firmly. Clone sizes are given selectively: once, few, many, or a class where the clone is expanded.

TRBJ2-2	once	-	TRBV6-6	TGTGCCAGCGAGAAAGTCACCGCCGGGGAGCTGTTTTTT	CASEKVTAGELFF
TRBJ1-5	-	-	TRBV30	TGTGCCTGGGGGGACACCGGCAATCAGCCCCAGCATTTT	CAWGDTGNQPQHF
TRBJ2-7	-	-	TRBV5-4	TGTGCCAGCAGCTTGGATCCTGGGTTCGAGCAGTACTTC	CASSLDPGFEQYF
TRBJ2-7	-	-	TRBV2	TGTGCCAGCAGTGAGATCCCTGGCCCCTACGAGCAGTACTTC	CASSEIPGPYEQYF
TRBJ2-1	once	TRBD2	TRBV30	TGTGCCTGGATTGTCGACGGGGGGAATGAGCAGTTCTTC	CAWIVDGGNEQFF
TRBJ2-5	-	-	TRBV7-2	TGTGCCAGCAGCTTAGGGTGGGTGGAGACCCAGTACTTC	CASSLGWVETQYF
TRBJ2-5	-	TRBD2	TRBV19	TGTGCCAGTAGTACGGGAGCGGGAGGAGAGACCCAGTACTTC	CASSTGAGGETQYF
TRBJ2-7	-	-	TRBV10-3	TGTGCCACCCTTAGGAGCGGCGGCGCCTACGAGCAGTACTTC	CATLRSGGAYEQYF
TRBJ1-3	-	-	TRBV2	TGTGCCAGCTTAACGATTTCTGGAAACACCATATATTTT	CASLTISGNTIYF
TRBJ1-4	-	-	TRBV18	TGTGCCAGCTCACCCGACATAGACGAAAAACTGTTTTTT	CASSPDIDEKLFF
TRBJ1-1	-	TRBD1	TRBV29-1	TGCAGCGCCAGACAGGGCATGAACACTGAAGCTTTCTTT	CSARQGMNTEAFF
TRBJ2-2	-	-	TRBV7-8	TGTGCCAGCAGCTTACAGGTGACCGGGGAGCTGTTTTTT	CASSLQVTGELFF
TRBJ2-4	-	TRBD2	TRBV5-1	TGCGCCAGCAGCTTCGTCGGGACTAGCGGGGGCAAAAACATTCAGTACTTC	CASSFVGTSGGKNIQYF
TRBJ1-1	-	-	TRBV20-1	TGCAGTGCTTACAGGGTTGAAGCTTTCTTT	CSAYRVEAFF
TRBJ2-7	-	-	TRBV7-8	TGTGCCAGCAGCTTAGTAGGGGACTCATCCTACGAGCAGTACTTC	CASSLVGDSSYEQYF
TRBJ1-3	-	-	TRBV9	TGTGCCAGCAGCGTGGCAATCTTCTCTGGAAACACCATATATTTT	CASSVAIFSGNTIYF
TRBJ1-6	-	-	TRBV27	TGTGCCAGCAGACGTGCCAATCGACAGGTTAATTCACCCCTCCACTTT	CASRRANRQVNSPLHF
TRBJ2-2	-	-	TRBV19	TGTGCCAGTAGTATCCAGGAGTACACCGGGGAGCTGTTTTTT	CASSIQEYTGELFF
TRBJ1-2	-	-	TRBV5-1	TGCGCCAGCAGCTTGAATGCAGGGAATGGCTACACCTTC	CASSLNAGNGYTF
TRBJ1-5	-	-	TRBV5-8	TGTGCCAGCAGCTTGTGGACAGTAAATCAGCCCCAGCATTTT	CASSLWTVNQPQHF
TRBJ2-1	-	-	TRBV2	TGTGCCAGCAGTTTTTATATCAATGAGCAGTTCTTC	CASSFYINEQFF
TRBJ2-1	-	-	TRBV5-1	TGCGCCAGCAGCTTGGATTATGTCTACAATGAGCAGTTCTTC	CASSLDYVYNEQFF
TRBJ2-2	-	TRBD1	TRBV10-1	TGCGCCAGCAACCGGACAGGGGTGATCACCGGGGAGCTGTTTTTT	CASNRTGVITGELFF
TRBJ1-3	once	-	TRBV7-2	TGTGCCAGCAGCTTTGTTGGAAACACCATATATTTT	CASSFVGNTIYF
TRBJ1-1	once	TRBD1	TRBV4-2	TGTGCCAGCAGCTACTACAGGGGGGGGACTTTGAACACTGAAGCTTTCTTT	CASSYYRGGTLNTEAFF
TRBJ2-3	-	TRBD2	TRBV10-3	TGTGCCATCAGTGTCGGGAGGGCCGCCACAGATACGCAGTATTTT	CAISVGRAATDTQYF
TRBJ1-1	-	TRBD1	TRBV29-1	TGCGCATCGGACAGGGCGAACACTGAAGCTTTCTTT	CASDRANTEAFF
TRBJ1-2	-	-	TRBV5-6	TGTGCCAGCAGCTTTGGACAGTTCTATGGCTACACCTTC	CASSFGQFYGYTF
TRBJ2-1	-	TRBD2	TRBV18	TGTGCCAGCTCCCCGGGACTAGGAGATGAGCAGTTCTTC	CASSPGLGDEQFF
TRBJ1-2	few	TRBD1	TRBV6-1	TGTGCCACCCAGGGGGCGCGGAGGGGCTACACCTTC	CATQGARRGYTF
TRBJ2-7	many	TRBD2	TRBV7-2	TGTGCCAGCAGCTTAGCCAGCGGGAGCTTCGACGAGCAGTACTTC	CASSLASGSFDEQYF
TRBJ2-3	-	TRBD2	TRBV5-1	TGCGCCAGCAGCTTATTAGGCGGGAGGGCCCACGATACGCAGTATTTT	CASSLLGGRAHDTQYF
TRBJ2-5	-	TRBD2	TRBV7-8	TGTGCCAGCAGCTCCGGGGGCGGGACTAGCACAGAGACCCAGTACTTC	CASSSGGGTSTETQYF
TRBJ2-3	-	TRBD2	TRBV15	TGTGCCACCAGCAGAGCCAGAGGGGTGAGCGGGAGCACCACAGATACGCAGTATTTT	CATSRARGVSGSTTDTQYF
TRBJ2-7	-	-	TRBV28	TGTGCCAGCAGTGACAGTACCGGGGAGTATCGCACCTACGAGCAGTACTTC	CASSDSTGEYRTYEQYF
TRBJ2-6	-	-	TRBV28	TGTGCCAGCACCCTATCCAGGGCTGGGGCCAACGTCCTGACTTTC	CASTLSRAGANVLTF
TRBJ2-4	once	-	TRBV7-9	TGTGCCAGCAGCTTAGGGTTTGGAAAGGGGAGGAACATTCAGTACTTC	CASSLGFGKGRNIQYF
TRBJ1-2	-	TRBD1	TRBV7-2	TGTGCCAGCAGCACGAGGACAGGGCTTTCGCGTGGCTACACCTTC	CASSTRTGLSRGYTF
TRBJ2-1	many	-	TRBV5-5	TGTGCCAGCAGTGTCCTACAGACAGTGAATGAGCAGTTCTTC	CASSVLQTVNEQFF
TRBJ2-1	-	TRBD2	TRBV18	TGTGCCAGCTCACCAAACCGAGCTAGCGGGAGCAATGAGCAGTTCTTC	CASSPNRASGSNEQFF
TRBJ2-7	-	TRBD1	TRBV6-6	TGTGCCAGCATTCAAGGACAGGGGGCGGATGAGCAGTACTTC	CASIQGQGADEQYF
TRBJ1-6	-	-	TRBV6-6	TGTGCCAGCTCAACTGGGGGCCAGGATACACCCCTCCACTTT	CASSTGGQDTPLHF
TRBJ2-7	-	TRBD1	TRBV6-1	TGTGCCAGCAGTAAGACAGGGGGCACTAACGAGCAGTACTTC	CASSKTGGTNEQYF
TRBJ1-2	-	-	TRBV28	TGTGCCAGCAGTTTATATTCTGGGAACTATGGCTACACCTTC	CASSLYSGNYGYTF
TRBJ1-1	-	-	TRBV7-2	TGTGCCAGCAGGGCGGGAAACATGAACACTGAAGCTTTCTTT	CASRAGNMNTEAFF
TRBJ1-5	many	TRBD1	TRBV7-9	TGTGCCAGCAGCTTAGGGACAGGTAATCAGCCCCAGCATTTT	CASSLGTGNQPQHF
TRBJ2-3	-	TRBD2	TRBV4-3	TGCGCCAGCAGCCAAGAAACGGGAGGGCCCACAGATACGCAGTATTTT	CASSQETGGPTDTQYF
TRBJ2-3	-	-	TRBV5-1	TGCGCCAGCATGGAAGGGGCTATCCTCACAGATACGCAGTATTTT	CASMEGAILTDTQYF
TRBJ2-7	-	-	TRBV6-1	TGTGCCGGCAGCAGGGTGCCCCTTTACGAGCAGTACTTC	CAGSRVPLYEQYF
TRBJ2-7	once	TRBD2	TRBV28	TGTGCCAGCGGGACTAGCGGGGGCTACGAGCAGTACTTC	CASGTSGGYEQYF
TRBJ1-1	once	-	TRBV7-9	TGTGCCAGCAGCTTAGATCTAGCTTTCTTT	CASSLDLAFF
TRBJ1-2	-	TRBD1	TRBV7-2	TGTGCCAGCAGCTTCCGGGACAGGGGGCAAGGTGGCTACACCTTC	CASSFRDRGQGGYTF
TRBJ2-5	-	-	TRBV15	TGTGCCACCAGCAGAGAGCCCGACGCGACCCAGTACTTC	CATSREPDATQYF